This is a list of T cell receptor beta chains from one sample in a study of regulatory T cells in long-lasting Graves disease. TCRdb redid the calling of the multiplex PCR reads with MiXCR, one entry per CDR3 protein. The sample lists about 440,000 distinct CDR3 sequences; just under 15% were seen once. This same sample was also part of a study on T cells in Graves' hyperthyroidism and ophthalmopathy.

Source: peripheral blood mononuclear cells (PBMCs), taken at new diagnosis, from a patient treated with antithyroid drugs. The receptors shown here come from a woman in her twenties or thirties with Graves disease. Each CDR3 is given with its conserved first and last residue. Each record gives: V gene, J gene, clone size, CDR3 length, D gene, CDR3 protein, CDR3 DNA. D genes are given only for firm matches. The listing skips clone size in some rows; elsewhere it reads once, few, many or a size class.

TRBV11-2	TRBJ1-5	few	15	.	CASSRPEIGNQPQHF	TGTGCCAGCAGCCGCCCGGAGATCGGCAATCAGCCCCAGCATTTT
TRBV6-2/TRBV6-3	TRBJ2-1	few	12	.	CASNLGSNEQFF	TGTGCCAGCAACCTAGGGTCCAATGAGCAGTTCTTC
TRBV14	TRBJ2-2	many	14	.	CASSQGSYTGELFF	TGTGCCAGCAGTCAGGGGTCCTACACCGGGGAGCTGTTTTTT
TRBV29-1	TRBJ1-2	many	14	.	CSSINSGLPYGYTF	TGCAGCTCGATAAACAGCGGGCTCCCGTATGGCTACACCTTC
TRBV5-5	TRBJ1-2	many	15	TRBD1	CASSSGQDLNYGYTF	TGTGCCAGCAGCTCGGGACAGGACTTAAACTATGGCTACACCTTC
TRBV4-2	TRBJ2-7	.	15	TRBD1	CASSQAGDSPYEQYF	TGTGCCAGCAGCCAAGCCGGGGACAGCCCCTACGAGCAGTACTTC
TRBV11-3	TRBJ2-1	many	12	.	CASSLENNEQFF	TGTGCCAGCAGCTTAGAAAACAATGAGCAGTTCTTC
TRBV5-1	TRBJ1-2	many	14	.	CASSLAPDGDGYTF	TGCGCCAGCAGCTTGGCCCCGGATGGGGATGGCTACACCTTC
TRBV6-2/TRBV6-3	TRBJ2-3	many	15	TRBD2	CASSTPWVGGDTQYF	TGTGCCAGCTCTACTCCTTGGGTCGGGGGGGATACGCAGTATTTT
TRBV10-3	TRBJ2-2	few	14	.	CAITTPWRTGELFF	TGTGCCATAACGACGCCATGGCGCACCGGGGAGCTGTTTTTT
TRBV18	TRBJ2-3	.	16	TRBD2	CASSPLSSGNTDTQYF	TGTGCCAGCTCACCACTTTCTAGCGGGAACACAGATACGCAGTATTTT
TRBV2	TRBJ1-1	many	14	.	CASSMTEGLGGAFF	TGTGCCAGCAGTATGACGGAAGGGTTAGGAGGAGCTTTCTTT
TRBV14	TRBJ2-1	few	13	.	CASAKTSYNEQFF	TGTGCCAGCGCCAAGACCAGCTACAATGAGCAGTTCTTC
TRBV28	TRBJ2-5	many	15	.	CASSPMTDAQETQYF	TGTGCCAGCAGCCCAATGACGGACGCGCAAGAGACCCAGTACTTC
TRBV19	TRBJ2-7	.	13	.	CASSITQYYEQYF	TGTGCCAGTAGTATTACACAATACTACGAGCAGTACTTC
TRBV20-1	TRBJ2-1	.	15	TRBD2	CSATLAGAGIHEQFF	TGCAGTGCTACGCTAGCGGGAGCTGGTATCCATGAGCAGTTCTTC
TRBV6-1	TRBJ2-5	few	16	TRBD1	CASSPPQQGARETQYF	TGTGCCAGCAGTCCTCCCCAACAGGGGGCGCGGGAGACCCAGTACTTC
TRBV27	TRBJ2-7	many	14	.	CASSSRGTTYEQYF	TGTGCCAGCAGTTCAAGGGGCACCACCTACGAGCAGTACTTC
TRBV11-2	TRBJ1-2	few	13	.	CASRQITNYGYTF	TGTGCCAGCAGGCAGATTACTAACTATGGCTACACCTTC
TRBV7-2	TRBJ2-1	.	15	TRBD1	CASSLRAGTANEQFF	TGTGCCAGCAGCTTAAGAGCTGGGACAGCCAATGAGCAGTTCTTC
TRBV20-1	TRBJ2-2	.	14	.	CSARAGEGGGELFF	TGCAGTGCTCGGGCGGGTGAGGGTGGCGGGGAGCTGTTTTTT
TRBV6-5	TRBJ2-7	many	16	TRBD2	CASSYPSGEGRYEQYF	TGTGCCAGCAGTTACCCCTCGGGGGAGGGCCGATACGAGCAGTACTTC
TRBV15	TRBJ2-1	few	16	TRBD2	CATSRVAGVLRNEQFF	TGTGCCACCAGCAGAGTGGCGGGAGTTCTTAGGAATGAGCAGTTCTTC
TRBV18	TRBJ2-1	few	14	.	CASSTGTTYNEQFF	TGTGCCAGCTCAACCGGGACAACCTACAATGAGCAGTTCTTC
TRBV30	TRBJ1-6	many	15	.	CAWRGGMSYNSPLHF	TGTGCCTGGAGAGGGGGGATGTCCTATAATTCACCCCTCCACTTT
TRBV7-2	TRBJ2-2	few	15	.	CASSLVAANTGELFF	TGTGCCAGCAGCTTAGTAGCGGCGAACACCGGGGAGCTGTTTTTT
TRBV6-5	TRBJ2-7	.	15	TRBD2	CASSYSGTRANEQYF	TGTGCCAGCAGTTACTCAGGGACTAGAGCCAACGAGCAGTACTTC
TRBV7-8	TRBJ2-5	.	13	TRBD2	CASSRTSGRTQYF	TGTGCCAGCAGCCGTACTAGCGGGAGGACCCAGTACTTC
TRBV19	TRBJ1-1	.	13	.	CASQKTGNTEAFF	TGTGCCAGTCAAAAAACAGGGAACACTGAAGCTTTCTTT
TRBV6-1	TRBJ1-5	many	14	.	CASSTRDRNQPQHF	TGTGCCAGCAGTACCCGGGACCGCAATCAGCCCCAGCATTTT
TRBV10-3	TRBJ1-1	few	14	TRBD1	CAIRGTGRVTEAFF	TGTGCCATCAGAGGGACAGGGAGGGTCACTGAAGCTTTCTTT
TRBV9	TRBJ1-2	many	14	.	CASSVDGGGRGYTF	TGTGCCAGCAGCGTAGACGGGGGAGGACGTGGCTACACCTTC
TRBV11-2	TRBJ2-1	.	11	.	CASSLDPEQFF	TGTGCCAGCAGCTTAGATCCTGAGCAGTTCTTC
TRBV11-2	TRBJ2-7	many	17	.	CASSFGPRQLTSYEQYF	TGTGCCAGCAGCTTCGGTCCCCGACAGCTAACTTCCTACGAGCAGTACTTC
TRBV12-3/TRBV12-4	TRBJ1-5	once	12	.	CASSLITDTQHF	TGTGCCAGCAGTTTGATCACAGATACGCAGCATTTT
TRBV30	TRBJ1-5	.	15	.	CAWSVRGKWDQPQHF	TGTGCCTGGAGTGTACGAGGAAAGTGGGATCAGCCCCAGCATTTT
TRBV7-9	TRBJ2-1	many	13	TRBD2	CAGRTSGSNEQFF	TGTGCCGGAAGGACTAGCGGGAGCAATGAGCAGTTCTTC